One sample yielded the 30 T cell receptor beta chains listed below, sequenced in a study of T cell repertoires in cytomegalovirus infection. TCRdb itself ran the reads through MiXCR, one entry per CDR3 protein. This sample has about 890,000 distinct CDR3 sequences, with about a third found just once. Which antigens these TCRs recognize remains unknown. Sequencing used cultured CD8+ T cells from PBMCs, obtained from culture after CMV antigen stimulation. The receptors were gathered from a human donor in good health (CMV status not recorded). Some clones in this sample may be carry-over from other donors' samples.

The V call is TRBV6-6, the J call TRBJ2-7; D is unclear. Germline V gene lookup returns CDR1 MNHNY and CDR2 SVGAGI (reference sequence). The CDR3 is 12 residues long. The CDR3 DNA sequence: TGTGCAGTCTCGGAGCTTCTCTACGAGCAGTACTTC. The encoded protein is CAVSELLYEQYF.

This clonotype was picked up many times. V gene TRBV7-3 combines with J gene TRBJ1-3, with 7 nucleotides matching TRBD1. Trimming at V came to 0 bases and at J to 3 bases, leaving 2 bases not matched to a gene. Germline values: CDR1 SGHTA, CDR2 FQGTGA. This CDR3 contains 15 residues. CDR3 region: CASSLTGTDGNTIYF. For the CDR3, the DNA is TGTGCCAGCAGCTTAACCGGGACAGATGGAAACACCATATATTTT.

This clonotype was seen a few times. V is TRBV7-8 and J is TRBJ1-2; 8 nucleotides agree with TRBD1. CDR1 and CDR2 from the germline V gene are SGHVS and FQNEAQ. V was pared by 6 bases and J by 7 bases, with 7 bases of the junction left unmatched. This CDR3 has 13 residues. CDR3 nucleotide sequence: TGTGCCAGCAGACCCTACAGGGGGGGTGGCTACACCTTC. It specifies CASRPYRGGGYTF. The entire variable domain, with the rest obtained from reference TRBV7-8 and TRBJ1-2, is as follows: GAGVSQSPRYKVAKRGQDVALRCDPISGHVSLFWYQQALGQGPEFLTYFQNEAQLDKSGLPSDRFFAERPEGSVSTLKIQRTQQEDSAVYLCASRPYRGGGYTFGSGTRLTVV.

This clonotype came up a few times. The chain has TRBV27 and TRBJ1-5; D gene uncertain. V was pared by 3 bases and J by 7 bases, with 10 bases between. Germline CDR1 is MNHEY and CDR2 is SMNVEV (reference sequence). The CDR3 spans 13 residues. The CDR3: CASSFGQRQPQHF. CDR3 in DNA: TGTGCCAGCAGTTTTGGGCAACGGCAGCCCCAGCATTTT.

The rearrangement links TRBV7-2 to TRBJ2-5, with 8 bases lining up with TRBD2. Germline CDR1 reads SGHTA; CDR2 reads FQGNSA. V gave up 2 bases and J gave up 5 bases; unmatched junction bases: 13. The CDR3 loop spans 17 amino acids. The CDR3 nucleotides read TGTGCCAGCAGCTTACGGGGACTAGTGGGGGATGGGGAGACCCAGTACTTC. Encoded protein: CASSLRGLVGDGETQYF.

The chain recombines TRBV7-6 with TRBJ2-7; tentatively, D is TRBD1 or TRBD2 (5 bases each). The CDR3 is 14 residues long. V was cut by 2 bases and J by 3 bases, with 11 bases left in between. The V gene's germline CDR1 is SGHVS and CDR2 FNYEAQ. The CDR3 protein is CASSLPGRFYEQYF. DNA for the CDR3: TGTGCCAGCAGCTTACCGGGACGGTTCTACGAGCAGTACTTC.

This rearrangement joins TRBV14 to TRBJ2-1; TRBD2 aligns across 10 bases. The CDR3 consists of 17 residues. The germline gives CDR1 SGHDN, CDR2 FVKESK. V lost 0 bases and J lost 2; bases outside the gene matches: 4. CDR3 in amino acids: CASSQDEAGGPYNEQFF. DNA for the CDR3: TGTGCCAGCAGCCAAGATGAAGCGGGGGGGCCCTACAATGAGCAGTTCTTC.

This clonotype has only a few counts. The chain is built from TRBV10-3 and TRBJ1-3, with D possibly being TRBD1 (5 bases). V lost 5 bases to trimming and J lost 0 bases, with 14 bases between them. Germline-derived CDR1 and CDR2 are ENHRY and SYGVKD. The CDR3 totals 16 residues. The CDR3 DNA reads TGTGCCATCAGTACCCCTGGGGGATACTCTGGAAACACCATATATTTT. The encoded protein is CAISTPGGYSGNTIYF.

This clonotype has just a few counts. The CDR3 DNA reads as TGTGCCAGCATTCCCCACAGGGACAGCAATCAGCCCCAGCATTTT. Its protein product is CASIPHRDSNQPQHF. The chain is built from TRBV6-2 or TRBV6-3 and TRBJ1-5, with D possibly matching TRBD1 (6 bases). CDR3 size: 15 residues. V lost 7 bases and J 1 base, leaving 14 bases between the germline ends. Germline V CDR1 and CDR2: MNHEY, SVGEGT.

The chain carries TRBV28 and TRBJ1-1; no clear D gene. V dropped 5 bases and J dropped 0 bases, with 10 bases sitting between them. Germline CDR1 MDHEN, CDR2 SYDVKM. This CDR3 is built from 14 residues. CDR3 sequence (DNA): TGTGCCAGCAGTCCCAGCGGAATGAACACTGAAGCTTTCTTT. It specifies CASSPSGMNTEAFF.

With regard to this clonotype: This may stem from a read error, because a much larger clone lies one nucleotide away. V is TRBV7-2 and J is TRBJ1-2; D remains unclear. The V gene's germline CDR1 is SGHTA and CDR2 FQGNSA. Trimming stripped 2 bases from V and 2 bases from J, with 12 bases between. The CDR3 is 15 residues long. CDR3 sequence reads: CASSLSPGLNYGYTF. CDR3 bases: TGTGCCAGCAGCTTATCGCCGGGCCTCAACTATGGCTACACCTTC.

The chain is built from TRBV5-6 and TRBJ2-4; D is ambiguous. This CDR3 region has 14 residues. V was pared by 2 bases and J by 8 bases, with 14 bases between. Looked up from germline, CDR1 is SGHDT and CDR2 is YYEEEE. CDR3 amino acids: CASSFGRFKDIQYF. Here the CDR3 DNA reads TGTGCCAGCAGCTTTGGGCGGTTCAAGGACATTCAGTACTTC.

This clonotype was seen a few times. The J gene is TRBJ2-5, the V gene TRBV6-1; D tentatively reads TRBD1 or TRBD2 (6 bases each). Deletions cut 5 bases from V and 4 bases from J, with 17 bases between. Germline CDR1 is MNHNS and CDR2 is SASEGT. This CDR3 is built from 15 residues. The CDR3 loop is CASSPEPQGGETQYF. The CDR3 region has the DNA TGTGCCAGCAGTCCCGAACCACAGGGAGGAGAGACCCAGTACTTC.

This chain connects TRBV6-2 or TRBV6-3 to TRBJ1-1, with TRBD1 matching over 7 bases. Losses at the gene ends were 7 bases for V and 8 bases for J; bases not matched to a gene: 10. In germline, CDR1 is MNHEY, CDR2 SVGEGT. This CDR3 has 13 residues. CDR3: CASIDVGGLEAFF. The CDR3 region has the DNA TGTGCCAGCATCGATGTAGGGGGCCTGGAAGCTTTCTTT.

The chain is built from TRBV5-6 and TRBJ1-5; unclear D gene. Between the trimmed V and J ends, which lost 4 bases and 0 bases, there was a span of 14 bases. The CDR3 loop spans 16 amino acids. CDR1 is SGHDT, CDR2 YYEEEE, per germline. The CDR3: CASSLFPGYSNQPQHF. The DNA for the CDR3 is TGTGCCAGCAGCCTGTTTCCGGGATATAGCAATCAGCCCCAGCATTTT.

This clonotype was detected a few times. The CDR3 sequence: CASSLPYIAGGPTDTQYF. CDR3 nucleotide sequence: TGTGCCAGCAGCTTACCATACATAGCGGGGGGCCCCACAGATACGCAGTATTTT. The J gene is TRBJ2-3, the V gene TRBV7-6; TRBD2 aligns across 10 bases. The CDR3 contains 18 residues. The V and J ends lost 2 bases and 2 bases, in that order; junction bases with no gene match: 10. Germline CDR1 reads SGHVS; CDR2 reads FNYEAQ.

The chain couples TRBV6-6 to TRBJ2-7; D gene ambiguous. The length of the CDR3 is 15 residues. V was clipped by 0 bases and J by 2 bases, with 11 bases between them. Looked up from germline, CDR1 is MNHNY and CDR2 is SVGAGI (reference sequence). The CDR3 here is CASSYSNRPPYEQYF. In DNA, the CDR3 is TGTGCCAGCAGTTACTCCAATAGACCCCCCTACGAGCAGTACTTC.

This clonotype was counted only a few times. The J gene is TRBJ1-2, the V gene TRBV12-3 or TRBV12-4; D call uncertain. The CDR3 is 13 residues long. V lost 3 bases to trimming and J lost 3 bases, with 8 bases between them. The CDR3 region has the DNA TGTGCCAGCAGTTTGGAGACGTACTATGGCTACACCTTC. It is translated as CASSLETYYGYTF.

The V and J genes are TRBV13 and TRBJ2-1; 9 positions match TRBD2. The CDR3 spans 15 residues. V lost 2 bases, J lost 6 bases, and 5 bases stayed unmatched. Germline V gene data show CDR1 as PRHDT and CDR2 as FYEKMQ (reference sequence). The CDR3 loop reads CASSLNSGGTNEQFF. CDR3 DNA sequence: TGTGCCAGCAGCTTAAACAGCGGGGGGACCAATGAGCAGTTCTTC.

This chain joins TRBV10-2 and TRBJ2-5, with 13 nucleotides matching TRBD2. After removal of 4 bases from V and 2 bases from J, the junction contained 7 bases not matched to a gene. The CDR3 has 17 residues. Germline V gives CDR1 WSHSY, CDR2 SAAADI. CDR3 nucleotides: TGCGCCAGCAGTGTTGAGACTAGCGGGGGGTTACAAGAGACCCAGTACTTC. Translating gives CASSVETSGGLQETQYF.

The table lists this clonotype with many counts. The V gene is TRBV7-2, the J gene TRBJ1-1, with D unclear. This CDR3 comprises 15 residues. Germline CDR1 and CDR2: SGHTA and FQGNSA. The V and J ends lost 1 base and 4 bases respectively, with 13 bases between them. The CDR3 DNA reads TGTGCCAGCAGCTTAGTCCCCAGAGAACGCACTGAAGCTTTCTTT. Its protein is CASSLVPRERTEAFF.

This clonotype was counted a few times. In DNA, the CDR3 is TGTGCCAGCAGCCGCCCGCTAAAGGGAGCTTTCTTT. Its protein product is CASSRPLKGAFF. This chain links TRBV7-9 with TRBJ1-1; unclear D gene. The CDR3 extends over 12 amino acids. Germline CDR1 and CDR2: SEHNR and FQNEAQ (reference sequence). V lost 5 bases and J lost 10, with 14 bases in between.

The chain links TRBV5-4 to TRBJ2-4; 7 bases are shared with TRBD1. The CDR3 sequence is 16 residues long. V dropped 3 bases and J dropped 0; count of bases not matched to a gene: 6. Looked up from germline, CDR1 is SGHNT and CDR2 is YYREEE (reference sequence). The CDR3 region has the DNA TGTGCCAGCAGCTGGGACAGCCCCTTAGCCAAAAACATTCAGTACTTC. Its translation is CASSWDSPLAKNIQYF.

V is TRBV15 and J is TRBJ1-6; TRBD1 might be the D (5 bases). Trimming left V 0 bases short and J 10 bases short, with 19 bases between. Germline-derived CDR1 and CDR2 are LNHNV and YYDKDF (reference sequence). The CDR3 runs 17 residues. CDR3: CATSRDLGQGGRSPLHF. The DNA for the CDR3 is TGTGCCACCAGCAGAGATCTGGGGCAGGGTGGGAGATCACCCCTCCACTTT.

This clonotype was recorded a few times. The junction differs from germline at one of its ends, possibly a read error. J is TRBJ1-3 and V is TRBV7-2; D might be TRBD1 (6 bases). Germline V lookup: CDR1 SGHTA, CDR2 FQGNSA. The CDR3 contains 15 residues. The CDR3 DNA is TGTGTCAGCAGACTTACAGGGAATCCTGGAAACACCATATATTTT. Protein: CVSRLTGNPGNTIYF.

The chain employs TRBV2 and TRBJ1-5, with 7 bases lining up with TRBD1. Germline CDR1 reads SNHLY; CDR2 reads FYNNEI. V was pared by 6 bases and J by 4 bases, with 9 bases of the junction left unmatched. The CDR3 contains 15 residues. CDR3 in amino acids: CASSEPGQPNQPQHF. CDR3 DNA sequence: TGTGCCAGCAGCGAGCCGGGACAGCCTAATCAGCCCCAGCATTTT.

The chain joins TRBV7-8 to TRBJ2-1; 7 bases are shared with TRBD1. The V gene end was trimmed by 3 bases and the J gene end by 3 bases; junction bases not matched to a gene: 8. The CDR3 runs 16 residues. CDR1 is SGHVS, CDR2 FQNEAQ, per germline. CDR3 residues: CASSFRKAGGYNEQFF. The CDR3, as DNA: TGTGCCAGCAGCTTTAGGAAGGCAGGGGGCTACAATGAGCAGTTCTTC.

The chain employs TRBV6-2 or TRBV6-3 and TRBJ2-1; 11 nucleotides line up with TRBD2. Germline V gene data show CDR1 as MNHEY and CDR2 as SVGEGT. V shed 0 bases and J 5 bases; nucleotides not matched to a gene: 3. The CDR3 has 16 amino acids. The CDR3 sequence is CASSYSLAGVNNEQFF. CDR3 nucleotides: TGTGCCAGCAGTTACTCACTAGCGGGGGTAAACAATGAGCAGTTCTTC.

The V call is TRBV6-1, the J call TRBJ2-1, with D perhaps TRBD1 (6 bases). CDR3 length equals 12 residues. Germline loops: CDR1 MNHNS, CDR2 SASEGT. Trimming stripped 7 bases from V and 10 bases from J, with 14 bases between. The CDR3 sequence: CASILTGIEQFF. The CDR3 DNA sequence: TGTGCCAGCATACTTACAGGGATAGAGCAGTTCTTC.

This clonotype was counted a few times. The chain employs TRBV27 and TRBJ2-5; D gene unclear. CDR3 length: 15 residues. Per the germline V gene, CDR1 is MNHEY and CDR2 is SMNVEV (reference sequence). The germline V and J ends were trimmed by 5 bases and 0 bases, with 13 bases remaining between them. The CDR3 DNA sequence: TGTGCCAGCAGTCCCGAGCGACGGAACCAAGAGACCCAGTACTTC. Translation: CASSPERRNQETQYF.